A single sample is the source of the 21 T cell receptor beta chains below, sequenced in a study of shared clonotypes between healthy human individuals. Clones were sequenced by immunoSEQ multiplex PCR, and TCRdb holds only the in-frame ones, with some missing. The profile covers 1,400,000 or so clones, with 98% appearing a single time and 0.3% to 0.45% taken by the ten largest. The sample comprised naive CD4+ T cells sorted from blood. Subset here: CD45RA+ positively selected. These receptors came from a young man in good health.

This chain uses TRBV6-6 with TRBJ2-2; no firm D call. Germline V gives CDR1 MNHNY, CDR2 SVGAGI (reference sequence). The V end lost 5 bases, the J end lost 7 bases, and 17 bases lay between the germline ends. The CDR3 has 15 residues. CDR3 in amino acids: CASSTPYGKLGELFF. In DNA, the CDR3 is TGTGCCAGCAGTACCCCCTATGGGAAACTCGGGGAGCTGTTTTTT.

This clone has just one count. In DNA form, the CDR3 reads TGCGCCAGCAGCTTGGGACTAGCGGGAGGGCGGCAAGAGACCCAGTACTTC. Translated: CASSLGLAGGRQETQYF. V and J are TRBV5-1 and TRBJ2-5, with 14 bases identical to TRBD2. The V gene's germline CDR1 is SGHRS and CDR2 YFSETQ. The ends lost 0 bases at V and 2 bases at J; junction bases unmatched: 3. This CDR3 is built from 17 residues.

V gene TRBV5-1 combines with J gene TRBJ2-7; D possibly uses TRBD1 or TRBD2 (5 bases each). The CDR3 consists of 14 residues. Trimming cost V 3 bases and J 2 bases, with 12 bases left between them. Looked up from germline, CDR1 is SGHRS and CDR2 is YFSETQ. DNA of the CDR3: TGCGCCAGCAGCTGGGGGACGGGGACCTACGAGCAGTACTTC. Protein product: CASSWGTGTYEQYF.

This clone was recorded once. The chain has TRBV5-6 and TRBJ2-7; TRBD1 agrees at 9 bases. With V trimmed by 3 bases and J by 3 bases, 7 bases remained unmatched. Germline CDR1 is SGHDT and CDR2 is YYEEEE. The CDR3 has 15 amino acids. CDR3 loop: CASSSLQGAVYEQYF. The CDR3 region has the DNA TGTGCCAGCAGCTCCCTACAGGGGGCGGTCTACGAGCAGTACTTC.

As to this clone: At the DNA level, this CDR3 is encoded by other sequences in the same sample as well. The rearrangement uses TRBV9 and TRBJ2-2, with D unresolved. CDR1 is SGDLS and CDR2 is YYNGEE in the germline V gene. Between the trimmed V and J ends, which lost 3 bases and 3 bases, there was a span of 3 bases. This CDR3 is 12 amino acids long. CDR3 amino acids: CASSGYTGELFF. The CDR3 bases are TGTGCCAGCAGCGGGTACACCGGGGAGCTGTTTTTT. Filled out from reference TRBV9 and TRBJ2-2, the complete variable domain reads DSGVTQTPKHLITATGQRVTLRCSPRSGDLSVYWYQQSLDQGLQFLIQYYNGEERAKGNILERFSAQQFPDLHSELNLSSLELGDSALYFCASSGYTGELFFGEGSRLTVL.

The chain has TRBV2 and TRBJ2-2; 10 bases line up with TRBD2. CDR3 length equals 15 residues. V trimming: 6 bases; J trimming: 4 bases; junction bases outside the gene matches: 5. Looked up from germline, CDR1 is SNHLY and CDR2 is FYNNEI. The CDR3 protein is CASRELAGGTGELFF. The CDR3 region has the DNA TGTGCCAGCAGAGAATTAGCGGGAGGCACCGGGGAGCTGTTTTTT.

The chain has TRBV2 and TRBJ1-4; tentative D call: TRBD1 (6 bases). V was pared by 7 bases and J by 0 bases, with 12 bases between. The CDR3 totals 15 residues. From germline, CDR1 is SNHLY and CDR2 FYNNEI. CDR3 sequence reads: CASTGGLATNEKLFF. The CDR3, as DNA: TGTGCCAGCACCGGGGGCCTAGCAACTAATGAAAAACTGTTTTTT.

CDR3 loop: CASSYFGISYEQYF. The CDR3 DNA sequence: TGTGCCAGCAGTTATTTCGGGATCTCCTACGAGCAGTACTTC. The chain joins TRBV6-5 to TRBJ2-7; tentatively, D is TRBD2 (5 bases). Germline V gene lookup returns CDR1 MNHEY and CDR2 SVGAGI. CDR3 length: 14 residues. Between the trimmed V and J ends, which lost 3 bases and 0 bases, there was a span of 9 bases.

This clone was picked up one time. The chain combines TRBV9 with TRBJ1-3; 9 bases line up with TRBD1. The CDR3 extends over 16 amino acids. V gave up 3 bases and J gave up 4 bases; unmatched junction bases: 8. CDR1 and CDR2 from the germline V gene are SGDLS and YYNGEE. As DNA, the CDR3 is TGTGCCAGCAGCGCCCGGACAGGGGAGGTCGGAAACACCATATATTTT. This sequence encodes CASSARTGEVGNTIYF.

This chain uses TRBV5-8 with TRBJ2-7; 7 bases are shared with TRBD1. CDR3 length: 15 residues. CDR1 and CDR2 (germline): SGHTS, YDEGEE. V trimming: 4 bases; J trimming: 3 bases; junction bases outside the gene matches: 10. This CDR3 reads CASSPVGQTVYEQYF. The CDR3 nucleotides are TGTGCCAGCAGCCCCGTGGGACAGACTGTCTACGAGCAGTACTTC.

The V gene is TRBV6-1, the J gene TRBJ1-1; TRBD1 aligns across 8 bases. This CDR3 has 15 residues. The germline gives CDR1 MNHNS, CDR2 SASEGT. Losses at the gene ends were 6 bases for V and 1 base for J; bases not matched to a gene: 7. The CDR3 sequence: CASSLSTGANTEAFF. CDR3 sequence (DNA): TGTGCCAGCAGCCTATCGACAGGGGCGAACACTGAAGCTTTCTTT.

The CDR3 protein is CASSEDSSYNEQFF. The CDR3 region has the DNA TGTGCCAGCAGCGAGGACAGCTCCTACAATGAGCAGTTCTTC. The genes are TRBV7-2 and TRBJ2-1, with a possible D match to TRBD1 (6 bases). CDR3 length equals 14 residues. CDR1 and CDR2 (germline): SGHTA, FQGNSA. Trimming pared 5 bases from V and 0 bases from J, leaving 8 bases between.

CDR3: CASSFPGLAEPQYF. For the CDR3, the DNA is TGTGCCAGCAGCTTCCCGGGACTAGCGGAACCGCAGTACTTC. The chain uses TRBV5-4 and TRBJ2-7, with 11 bases identical to TRBD2. Germline values: CDR1 SGHNT, CDR2 YYREEE (reference sequence). This CDR3 region has 14 residues. The trim removed 2 bases at V and 9 bases at J, leaving 7 bases unmatched.

This chain connects TRBV28 to TRBJ2-1, with D perhaps given as TRBD1 or TRBD2 (6 bases each). The V and J ends lost 1 base and 13 bases respectively, with 20 bases between them. The CDR3 runs to 15 residues. Germline lookup yields CDR1 MDHEN and CDR2 SYDVKM. This CDR3 reads CASSLSPGGTAYQFF. For the CDR3, the DNA is TGTGCCAGCAGTTTATCCCCCGGGGGCACAGCCTACCAGTTCTTC.

The chain links TRBV5-1 to TRBJ1-1; D remains unclear. The CDR3 sequence is 15 residues long. Germline assignment: CDR1 SGHRS and CDR2 YFSETQ. Trimming took 0 bases from V and 0 from J, leaving 9 bases between them. CDR3 coding DNA: TGCGCCAGCAGCTTGGAATCTTTAGTGAACACTGAAGCTTTCTTT. Residues: CASSLESLVNTEAFF.

V is TRBV25-1 and J is TRBJ1-1, with D perhaps matching TRBD1 (5 bases). This CDR3 has 12 residues. Between the trimmed V and J ends, which lost 6 bases and 3 bases, there was a span of 8 bases. Germline V gives CDR1 MGHDK, CDR2 SYGVNS. The CDR3 loop is CASRQGDTEAFF. The CDR3 DNA is TGTGCCAGCAGGCAGGGAGACACTGAAGCTTTCTTT.

This rearrangement joins TRBV18 to TRBJ2-7; D remains ambiguous. The CDR3 has 13 residues. Germline CDR1 and CDR2: KGHSH and LQKENI. V shed 3 bases and J shed 6 bases, with 12 bases lying between them. Here the CDR3 DNA reads TGTGCCAGCTCACCCATTGCCGTGGGCGAGCAGTACTTC. It translates to CASSPIAVGEQYF.

The chain is built from TRBV18 and TRBJ2-5, with unresolved D. The CDR3 has 14 residues. Germline V gene sequence: CDR1 KGHSH, CDR2 LQKENI. The V and J ends lost 3 bases and 2 bases respectively, with 10 bases between them. The CDR3 is CASSPPRIQETQYF. The CDR3 DNA reads as TGTGCCAGCTCACCCCCTCGGATTCAAGAGACCCAGTACTTC.

The chain uses TRBV2 and TRBJ1-5; D remains unclear. V was pared by 8 bases and J by 4 bases, with 9 bases between. This CDR3 has 12 amino acids. From germline, CDR1 is SNHLY and CDR2 FYNNEI. The CDR3 here is CASSKVNQPQHF. CDR3 nucleotides: TGTGCCAGCTCGAAGGTGAATCAGCCCCAGCATTTT.

The gene calls are TRBV6-6 and TRBJ1-2, with D maybe TRBD1 (6 bases). This CDR3 comprises 9 residues. Germline V gene lookup returns CDR1 MNHNY and CDR2 SVGAGI (reference sequence). The CDR3 sequence: CVTGGGYTF. The CDR3 nucleotides read TGTGTGACAGGCGGCGGCTACACCTTC.

This sequence joins TRBV6-6 and TRBJ2-1; 9 nucleotides align to TRBD2. The length of the CDR3 is 12 residues. Germline loops: CDR1 MNHNY, CDR2 SVGAGI (reference sequence). Unmatched junction bases numbered 2, after V lost 6 bases and J lost 8 bases. CDR3 coding DNA: TGTGCCAGCAGCCAGCGGGGGGATGAGCAGTTCTTC. Translation: CASSQRGDEQFF.